This TCR beta chain originates from a study of blood T cell repertoires in COVID-19. V gave up 4 bases and J gave up 7 bases; unmatched junction bases: 8. Germline V gene lookup returns CDR1 SGHRS and CDR2 YFSETQ. This CDR3 is 16 amino acids long. Sequencing was performed with immunoSEQ multiplex PCR; in TCRdb, only in-frame clones are kept and a portion is missing. The sample carries 300,000 to 500,000 clones, 88% recorded once. Sample: PBMCs or T cells enriched from blood (not recorded which). The clonotype originates from a woman in her thirties or forties with acute COVID-19. The chain has TRBV5-1 and TRBJ1-6; TRBD1 matches 10 bases. The CDR3 region is CASSPRQGAENSPLHF. In DNA, the CDR3 is TGCGCCAGCAGCCCGCGACAGGGGGCAGAAAATTCACCCCTCCACTTT.